A selection of T cell receptor beta chains follows, all from one sample in a study of PD-1 and CTLA-4 blockade in melanoma. Produced via immunoSEQ multiplex PCR; TCRdb's table is partial and in-frame only. Of around 32,000 clones detected, about 89% appear once; the ten largest clones hold over 6.5%. Sequencing was performed on CD8+ T cells from peripheral blood, taken before anti-PD-1 treatment. The source is a human donor with melanoma. Both conserved end residues are part of each CDR3. D genes are given only for firm matches. Only some rows state a clone size, as once, few, many or a class for expanded clones.

TRBJ2-3 TRBV6-5 . . TGTGCCAGCAGTTACGACAGAGTCACAGATACGCAGTATTTT CASSYDRVTDTQYF
TRBJ2-3 TRBV6-6 . once TGTGCCAGCGAAGCTCTCACAGATACGCAGTATTTT CASEALTDTQYF
TRBJ2-1 TRBV7-8 TRBD2 once TGTGCCAGCAGCTTTGTCCCGGGACTAGCGGGGAGAAATGAGCAGTTCTTC CASSFVPGLAGRNEQFF
TRBJ1-5 TRBV6-5 . . TGTGCCAGCAGTTCCGACCCCGGTCAGCCCCAGCATTTT CASSSDPGQPQHF
TRBJ1-5 TRBV24-1 TRBD1 . TGTGCCACCAGTGATTCCGGGACAGGGGACTTCTATAGCAATCAGCCCCAGCATTTT CATSDSGTGDFYSNQPQHF
TRBJ1-1 TRBV7-2 . . TGTGCCAGCAGCTTAGGAGCGCTCTTGAACACTGAAGCTTTCTTT CASSLGALLNTEAFF
TRBJ2-5 TRBV28 TRBD2 . TGTGCCACCCTGGGACTAGGGGGGACCCAGTACTTC CATLGLGGTQYF
TRBJ1-6 TRBV10-1 . . TGCGCCAGCAGTGAGCAGGACGGAAATTCACCCCTCCACTTT CASSEQDGNSPLHF
TRBJ1-1 TRBV5-4 . . TGTGCCAGCAGTTCGGGACTATCTGAAGCTTTCTTT CASSSGLSEAFF
TRBJ1-5 TRBV4-1 . . TGCGCCAGCAGCCAGGGGGGGTATAGCAATCAGCCCCAGCATTTT CASSQGGYSNQPQHF
TRBJ2-5 TRBV5-4 . once TGTGCCAGCAGCTTGGTGACTTCAAAAGAGACCCAGTACTTC CASSLVTSKETQYF
TRBJ2-7 TRBV6-6 TRBD1 . TGTGCCAGCAGTACAGGGGGCTCCTACGAGCAGTACTTC CASSTGGSYEQYF
TRBJ1-5 TRBV6-1 . . TGTGCCAGCAGTGACCTACAGGGAGGGAATCAGCCCCAGCATTTT CASSDLQGGNQPQHF
TRBJ2-7 TRBV28 . . TGTGCCAGCAGCCAACGACTTACCGGACCCTACGAGCAGTACTTC CASSQRLTGPYEQYF
TRBJ2-7 TRBV6-1 TRBD2 . TGTGCCAGCAGTGAAGAGGCTAGCGGGGGCCTGTTCTCCTACGAGCAGTACTTC CASSEEASGGLFSYEQYF
TRBJ2-3 TRBV6-5 . . TGTGCCAGCAGTACAGGGTCAGATACGCAGTATTTT CASSTGSDTQYF
TRBJ2-2 TRBV6-1 TRBD2 . TGTGCCAGCAGTGAACTAGCGGGGGGGCCCGGGGAGCTGTTTTTT CASSELAGGPGELFF
TRBJ2-2 TRBV19 TRBD1 . TGTGCCAGCCTGGGAAGGGACAGGGGTATCGGGGAGCTGTTTTTT CASLGRDRGIGELFF
TRBJ2-7 TRBV6-4 . once TGTGCCAGCAGTGACACGGGGGCTAGCTCCTACGAGCAGTACTTC CASSDTGASSYEQYF
TRBJ2-7 TRBV27 . . TGTGCCAGCAGCCGGGGGGCCTACTACGAGCAGTACTTC CASSRGAYYEQYF
TRBJ2-5 TRBV10-3 . once TGTGCCATCAGTGACAGAGGACCAAAGGAGACCCAGTACTTC CAISDRGPKETQYF
TRBJ1-1 TRBV19 . . TGTGCCAGTAGTATCATCTCGAACACTGAAGCTTTCTTT CASSIISNTEAFF
TRBJ1-3 TRBV7-9 TRBD1 . TGTGCCAGCAGTACTCAGGGGGTTGACACCATATATTTT CASSTQGVDTIYF
TRBJ1-4 TRBV7-9 . . TGTGCCAGCAGCCAACTAGGGCCAGGATTCGGTGAAAAACTGTTTTTT CASSQLGPGFGEKLFF
TRBJ2-2 TRBV10-3 . . TGTGCCATCAAGACAGATCCGAACACCGGGGAGCTGTTTTTT CAIKTDPNTGELFF
TRBJ1-1 TRBV2 . . TGTGCCAGCAGTGAAAGGCCGGGGACTGAAGCTTTCTTT CASSERPGTEAFF
TRBJ1-1 TRBV6-5 . . TGTGCCAGCAGTTCCGGTTACAGTGGGAACACTGAAGCTTTCTTT CASSSGYSGNTEAFF
TRBJ2-7 TRBV9 TRBD1 . TGTGCCAGCAGCGACGACAGGGATCAGTACTTC CASSDDRDQYF
TRBJ2-2 TRBV10-2 . . TGCGCCAGCAGTTTCCCCGAGACCGGGGAGCTGTTTTTT CASSFPETGELFF
TRBJ2-5 TRBV4-2 . . TGTGCCAGCAGCCAAGAGGGCGAAAGGGCCCTCCAAGAGACCCAGTACTTC CASSQEGERALQETQYF
TRBJ1-5 TRBV27 . . TGTGCCAGCGCGGGGGGACACGCGAATCAGCCCCAGCATTTT CASAGGHANQPQHF
TRBJ1-5 TRBV15 . . TGTGCCACCAGCAGAGAAAGCAATCAGCCCCAGCATTTT CATSRESNQPQHF
TRBJ1-2 TRBV27 TRBD1 . TGTGCCAGCAGTCCAGGACAGGGAGACGGCTATGGCTACACCTTC CASSPGQGDGYGYTF
TRBJ2-2 TRBV7-8 TRBD1 . TGTGCCAGCAGCCCGGACGGGACAGAACGCCTCGGGGAGCTGTTTTTT CASSPDGTERLGELFF
TRBJ2-4 TRBV28 . . TGTGCCAGCAGTTTAAGGACCAACAAAAACATTCAGTACTTC CASSLRTNKNIQYF
TRBJ1-1 TRBV3-1/TRBV3-2 . . TGTGCCAGCAGCCAAGAGTCCAACACTGAAGCTTTCTTT CASSQESNTEAFF
TRBJ1-5 TRBV7-9 TRBD1 . TGTGCCAGCAGTCATACAGGGGATCAGCCCCAGCATTTT CASSHTGDQPQHF
TRBJ2-2 TRBV10-1 TRBD1 . TGCGCCAGCAGAACAGGGGGGAACACCGGGGAGCTGTTTTTT CASRTGGNTGELFF
TRBJ1-1 TRBV30 . . TGTGCCTGGAGTGCCCAAGGAAACACTGAAGCTTTCTTT CAWSAQGNTEAFF
TRBJ1-5 TRBV15 . . TGTGCCACCAGCAGAAGCAATCAGCCCCAGCATTTT CATSRSNQPQHF
TRBJ1-2 TRBV28 . . TGTGCCAGCAGAGCCGGACAGAATTTCTATGGCTACACCTTC CASRAGQNFYGYTF
TRBJ1-2 TRBV29-1 TRBD1 medium-sized TGCAGCGTTGGGTCAGGGGGGGAAGGCTACACCTTC CSVGSGGEGYTF
TRBJ2-1 TRBV19 TRBD2 . TGTGCCAGTAGTATACTAGCGGGGGGCGATGAGCAGTTCTTC CASSILAGGDEQFF
TRBJ1-4 TRBV13 . . TGTGCCAGCAGCCCGAAGCCGAAATGGGAAAAACTGTTTTTT CASSPKPKWEKLFF
TRBJ2-7 TRBV4-2 TRBD2 few TGTGCCAGCAGCCAACATACCGGGACTAGCGGGACCTACGAGCAGTACTTC CASSQHTGTSGTYEQYF
TRBJ2-7 TRBV27 . . TGTGCCAGCAGTTTTCCGGGACGGGAAAGGTACTTC CASSFPGRERYF
TRBJ1-1 TRBV4-1 . . TGCGCCAGCAGCCATTTGGGGATGAACACTGAAGCTTTCTTT CASSHLGMNTEAFF
TRBJ2-3 TRBV3-1/TRBV3-2 TRBD1 . TGTGCCAGCAGCGCCCGACAGGGGGTAATCGCAGATACGCAGTATTTT CASSARQGVIADTQYF
TRBJ2-5 TRBV7-8 . . TGTGCCAGCAGCCCTCGGGACGGACGTCAAGAGACCCAGTACTTC CASSPRDGRQETQYF
TRBJ2-3 TRBV6-5 . . TGTGCCAGCAGCTTGACAGAAGATACGCAGTATTTT CASSLTEDTQYF
TRBJ1-2 TRBV2 . . TGTGCCAGCAGTCAGGTGGGGGACGGCTACACCTTC CASSQVGDGYTF
TRBJ2-5 TRBV12-3/TRBV12-4 . . TGTGCCAGCACCCCAGCGGAGCAAGAGACCCAGTACTTC CASTPAEQETQYF
TRBJ1-1 TRBV5-1 . . TGCGCCAGCAGCCCTGGTGGCACTGGCGGTGAAGCTTTCTTT CASSPGGTGGEAFF
TRBJ1-5 TRBV5-1 . . TGCGCCAGCAGCCCTGACGGGACGCCTAGCAATCAGCCCCAGCATTTT CASSPDGTPSNQPQHF
TRBJ1-1 TRBV19 . . TGTGCCAGTAGTATAGATCTCGGACAGATGAACACTGAAGCTTTCTTT CASSIDLGQMNTEAFF
TRBJ2-7 TRBV7-2 . . TGTGCCAGCAGCTTAGTCCGGGACACAGCCTACGAGCAGTACTTC CASSLVRDTAYEQYF
TRBJ1-1 TRBV11-2 . . TGTGCCAGCAGCTTAGCGCCGGGACGGACCCGCGCTGAAGCTTTCTTT CASSLAPGRTRAEAFF
TRBJ2-1 TRBV27 TRBD2 . TGTGCCAGCAGTTTAACAGCGGGAGGCGGAGGAACCTACAATGAGCAGTTCTTC CASSLTAGGGGTYNEQFF
TRBJ2-2 TRBV7-3 TRBD2 . TGTGCCAGCAGCGGGGGACCGGCGGGAGCGGGGGCCGGGGAGCTGTTTTTT CASSGGPAGAGAGELFF